This is a list of T cell receptor beta chains from one sample in a study of blood T cell repertoires in COVID-19. Assay used: immunoSEQ multiplex PCR; TCRdb lists only in-frame clones, some missing. The repertoire consists of some 170,000 clones, with 70% to 80% occurring once and the leading ten covering around 15%. Sequenced material: PBMCs or T cells enriched from blood (not recorded which). The receptors were sampled from a woman between 50 and 59 years old who had recovered from COVID-19. The CDR3 runs from the conserved cysteine through the conserved F or W. D genes are given only for firm matches. Size values are once, few and many counts, or a class for expanded clones, and some rows have none.

d_call	clone_size	v_call	j_call	cdr3_nt	cdr3_aa
.	few	TRBV7-2	TRBJ1-4	TGTGCCAGCAGCAAAGGGGGAGGGTTCGAAAAACTGTTTTTT	CASSKGGGFEKLFF
TRBD2	.	TRBV5-4	TRBJ2-2	TGTGCCAGCAGCGCACTAGCGACGAACACCGGGGAGCTGTTTTTT	CASSALATNTGELFF
.	.	TRBV18	TRBJ1-2	TGTGCCAGCTCCGGGACTCAAGGTGACTATGGCTACACCTTC	CASSGTQGDYGYTF
.	many	TRBV2	TRBJ2-1	TGTGCCAGCAGTGAACCTCTAGCGCGCCTTAACGAGCAGTTCTTC	CASSEPLARLNEQFF
.	.	TRBV24-1	TRBJ2-2	TGTGCCACCAGTGCTCTTACTAACGGGGAGCTGTTTTTT	CATSALTNGELFF
TRBD2	.	TRBV27	TRBJ2-1	TGTGCCAGTGGGTCCCCCCCGGGACTAGGCCCCTCGGAGCAGTTCTTC	CASGSPPGLGPSEQFF
.	.	TRBV27	TRBJ2-7	TGTGCCAGCAGCCCGCGGGACTCTCGCTACGAGCAGTACTTC	CASSPRDSRYEQYF
TRBD1	once	TRBV3-1/TRBV3-2	TRBJ1-1	TGTGCCAGCAGCCAAGCGACAGGGTCGGGCACTGAAGCTTTCTTT	CASSQATGSGTEAFF
TRBD1	.	TRBV2	TRBJ1-4	TGTGCCAGCACTAAAGGACAGGGTAATGAAAAACTGTTTTTT	CASTKGQGNEKLFF
.	.	TRBV28	TRBJ1-1	TGTGCCAGCAGTTTAAGTCCCGGGGGCACTGAAGCTTTCTTT	CASSLSPGGTEAFF
.	.	TRBV28	TRBJ2-1	TGTGCCAGCAGTTCCGCACCGACAGATGAGCAGTTCTTC	CASSSAPTDEQFF
TRBD1	few	TRBV5-1	TRBJ1-3	TGCGCCAGCAGCTTGGGGACAGGACTCAACTCTGGAAACACCATATATTTT	CASSLGTGLNSGNTIYF
TRBD2	few	TRBV2	TRBJ2-1	TGTGCCAGCAGTGAGGGGACTAGCGGGAGGGCAGACTCGAATGAGCAGTTCTTC	CASSEGTSGRADSNEQFF
.	.	TRBV20-1	TRBJ2-7	TGCAGTGCTAGCCCCCTCTACGAGCAGTACTTC	CSASPLYEQYF
TRBD2	.	TRBV7-2	TRBJ2-3	TGTGCCAGCAGCATCAATAGCGGGCCGGGCGATACGCAGTATTTT	CASSINSGPGDTQYF
TRBD1	once	TRBV18	TRBJ2-5	TGTGCCAGCTCACGACAGGGAAAAGAGACCCAGTACTTC	CASSRQGKETQYF
.	.	TRBV2	TRBJ2-7	TGTGCCAGCAGCTACAAAAGTGGCGGCTCCTACGAGCAGTACTTC	CASSYKSGGSYEQYF
.	few	TRBV10-1	TRBJ2-3	TGCGCCAGCAGGGAGGAGGCAGATACGCAGTATTTT	CASREEADTQYF